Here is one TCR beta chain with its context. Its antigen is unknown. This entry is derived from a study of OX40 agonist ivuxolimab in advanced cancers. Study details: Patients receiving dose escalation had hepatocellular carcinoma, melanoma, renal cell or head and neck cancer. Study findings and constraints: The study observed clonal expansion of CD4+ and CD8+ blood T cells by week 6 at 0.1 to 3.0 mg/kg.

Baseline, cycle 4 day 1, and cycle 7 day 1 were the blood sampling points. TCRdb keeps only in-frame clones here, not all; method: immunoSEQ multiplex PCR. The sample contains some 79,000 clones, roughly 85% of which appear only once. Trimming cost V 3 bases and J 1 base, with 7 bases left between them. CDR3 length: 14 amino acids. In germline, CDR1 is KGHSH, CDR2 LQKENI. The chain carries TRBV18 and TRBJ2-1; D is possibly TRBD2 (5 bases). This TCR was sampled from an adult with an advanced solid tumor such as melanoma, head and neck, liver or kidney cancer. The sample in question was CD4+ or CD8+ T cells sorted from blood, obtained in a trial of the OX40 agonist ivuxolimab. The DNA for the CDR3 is TGTGCCAGCTCACCTCGGGAATCCTACAATGAGCAGTTCTTC. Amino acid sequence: CASSPRESYNEQFF.